Each of the 28 T cell receptor beta chains below was sequenced from the same sample in a study of T cell changes during pregnancy in multiple sclerosis. Profiling relied on immunoSEQ multiplex PCR, and the TCRdb table lists in-frame clones only, not all of them. The sample contains over 25,000 clones, about 92% of which appear only once. The material was CD4+ T cells from peripheral blood mononuclear cells, obtained in the second trimester of pregnancy. The receptor set was obtained from a female donor in good health, enrolled as a control in a pregnancy study.

The chain is built from TRBV18 and TRBJ2-2; D possibly corresponds to TRBD2 (6 bases). The CDR3 is made up of 16 amino acids. CDR1 and CDR2 from the germline V gene are KGHSH and LQKENI. Between the trimmed V and J ends, which lost 3 bases and 1 base, there was a span of 12 bases. The CDR3 sequence: CASSPPGLLNTGELFF. DNA of the CDR3: TGTGCCAGCTCACCGCCGGGACTTCTGAACACCGGGGAGCTGTTTTTT.

The chain carries TRBV6-5 and TRBJ2-7; 7 bases line up with TRBD1. The CDR3 is made up of 13 amino acids. Germline CDR1 is MNHEY and CDR2 is SVGAGI. J lost 3 bases, V lost 6 bases, and 5 bases had no gene match. For the CDR3, the DNA is TGTGCCAGCAGAAACTCAGGGGGCTACGAGCAGTACTTC. This codes for CASRNSGGYEQYF.

The chain uses TRBV27 and TRBJ2-7; no reliable D call. The CDR3 contains 14 residues. CDR1 is MNHEY, CDR2 SMNVEV, per germline (reference sequence). Trimming removed 5 bases from V and 0 bases from J, with 11 bases in between. Here the CDR3 DNA reads TGTGCCAGCAGTCTACGACGCGGCTCCTACGAGCAGTACTTC. Translation gives CASSLRRGSYEQYF.

This clone is a singleton in its sample. V is TRBV5-1 and J is TRBJ2-3; the match to TRBD2 covers 8 bases. This CDR3 has 16 residues. CDR1 and CDR2 (germline): SGHRS, YFSETQ. V lost 1 base and J lost 2; bases outside the gene matches: 6. The DNA of the CDR3 is TGCGCCAGCAGCTTGTTGAATAGCGGGGCCACAGATACGCAGTATTTT. This codes for CASSLLNSGATDTQYF.

The chain couples TRBV7-9 to TRBJ1-2, with D perhaps TRBD1 (5 bases). The germline gives CDR1 SEHNR, CDR2 FQNEAQ (reference sequence). This CDR3 has 17 residues. Trimming shortened V by 5 bases and J by 0 bases, and 19 bases separated the two germline ends. The CDR3 sequence: CASSPTGGVGANYGYTF. The CDR3 coding sequence is TGTGCCAGCAGCCCCACGGGGGGGGTGGGGGCTAACTATGGCTACACCTTC.

This chain links TRBV23-1 with TRBJ1-2; 7 bases agree with TRBD1. TRBV23-1 is classed as an ORF, of uncertain function. The V segment lost 2 bases and the J segment 5 bases; nucleotides outside the gene matches: 2. The CDR3 is made up of 13 amino acids. This chain's CDR3 is CASSQGTVYGYTF. The CDR3, as DNA: TGCGCCAGCAGTCAAGGGACAGTATATGGCTACACCTTC.

J is TRBJ2-3 and V is TRBV19; D is unclear. Trimming removed 3 bases at V and 4 bases at J, with 11 bases between. Germline V gene lookup returns CDR1 LNHDA and CDR2 SQIVND (reference sequence). The CDR3 loop spans 14 amino acids. Here the CDR3 reads CASSISPRSDTQYF. The CDR3 nucleotides are TGTGCCAGTAGTATCTCGCCTAGGTCAGATACGCAGTATTTT.

The V and J genes are TRBV5-4 and TRBJ2-7; tentative D call: TRBD1 (5 bases). Trimming took off 0 bases at V and 5 bases at J, with 12 bases between the two ends. Germline V gene lookup returns CDR1 SGHNT and CDR2 YYREEE (reference sequence). The CDR3 extends over 14 amino acids. CDR3 region: CASSLARRVDEQYF. CDR3 in DNA: TGTGCCAGCAGCTTGGCCCGCAGGGTAGACGAGCAGTACTTC.

V and J are TRBV30 and TRBJ2-3, with D possibly TRBD1 on 5 matching bases. Trimming removed 5 bases at V and 3 bases at J, with 9 bases between. The CDR3 contains 12 residues. Germline CDR1 reads GTSNPN; CDR2 reads SVGIG (reference sequence). The CDR3 reads CAWGHKTDTQYF. CDR3 coding DNA: TGTGCCTGGGGACACAAGACAGATACGCAGTATTTT. Combining the CDR3 with reference TRBV30 and TRBJ2-3 gives the whole variable domain SQTIHQWPATLVQPVGSPLSLECTVEGTSNPNLYWYRQAAGRGLQLLFYSVGIGQISSEVPQNLSASRPQDRQFILSSKKLLLSDSGFYLCAWGHKTDTQYFGPGTRLTVL.

The V gene is TRBV2, the J gene TRBJ1-2, with 9 bases fitting TRBD1. Per the germline V gene, CDR1 is SNHLY and CDR2 is FYNNEI. This CDR3 contains 15 residues. With 7 bases clipped from V and 6 bases from J, the junction kept 12 bases outside the gene matches. Written as DNA, the CDR3 is TGTGCCAGCATCCGACCCACGGACAGGGGTAATGGCTACACCTTC. It is translated as CASIRPTDRGNGYTF. The variable domain in full, completed from reference TRBV2 and TRBJ1-2, reads EPEVTQTPSHQVTQMGQEVILRCVPISNHLYFYWYRQILGQKVEFLVSFYNNEISEKSEIFDDQFSVERPDGSNFTLKIRSTKLEDSAMYFCASIRPTDRGNGYTFGSGTRLTVV.

The chain employs TRBV11-3 and TRBJ2-1, with 9 positions matching TRBD2. The germline V gene has CDR1 SGHNT and CDR2 YENEEA. The V and J ends lost 1 base and 8 bases, in that order; junction bases with no gene match: 9. The CDR3 contains 16 residues. Written as DNA, the CDR3 is TGTGCCAGCAGCTTAGGAATAGCGGGAGAGACGGATGAGCAGTTCTTC. It codes for CASSLGIAGETDEQFF. Together with reference TRBV11-3 and TRBJ2-1, the CDR3 gives the full variable domain: EAGVVQSPRYKIIEKKQPVAFWCNPISGHNTLYWYLQNLGQGPELLIRYENEEAVDDSQLPKDRFSAERLKGVDSTLKIQPAELGDSAVYLCASSLGIAGETDEQFFGPGTRLTVL.

The chain joins TRBV20-1 to TRBJ1-1; D ambiguous. Germline CDR1 and CDR2: DFQATT and SNEGSKA (reference sequence). This CDR3 contains 11 residues. V was trimmed by 6 bases and J by 1 base, leaving 6 bases between them. Here the CDR3 DNA reads TGCAGTGCACTTTGGAACACTGAAGCTTTCTTT. This sequence encodes CSALWNTEAFF.

The V and J genes are TRBV7-8 and TRBJ1-2; no clear D. The length of the CDR3 is 15 residues. Trimming removed 5 bases at V and 0 bases at J, with 13 bases between. Germline V CDR1 and CDR2: SGHVS, FQNEAQ. The DNA for the CDR3 is TGTGCCAGCAGCCTAGGTCTTGTCCCTAACTATGGCTACACCTTC. Amino acids: CASSLGLVPNYGYTF.

A note on this clone: The DNA is omitted, as the CDR3 cannot be located on it reliably, and the CDR3 follows TCRdb's listing. This chain joins TRBV21-1 and TRBJ2-7; the DNA was not used to check the table's D call, TRBD1. TRBV21-1 is a known pseudogene. 17 amino acids form the CDR3, both terminal residues included. This chain's CDR3 is CASSKVGQGNCPYEQYF.

J is TRBJ2-4 and V is TRBV2; TRBD2 matches 8 bases. CDR3 size: 14 residues. V trimming: 1 base; J trimming: 9 bases; junction bases outside the gene matches: 5. The germline V gene encodes CDR1 SNHLY and CDR2 FYNNEI. DNA of the CDR3: TGTGCCAGCAGTGAAGATAGCGGGGAAACCATTCAGTACTTC. Translation gives CASSEDSGETIQYF.

The chain combines TRBV6-6 with TRBJ1-1; perhaps TRBD1 as D (6 bases). The CDR3 totals 12 residues. Trimming cost V 2 bases and J 10 bases, with 11 bases left between them. Looked up from germline, CDR1 is MNHNY and CDR2 is SVGAGI (reference sequence). The CDR3 DNA reads TGTGCCAGCAGTTACAAACAGGGTTTAGCTTTCTTT. It encodes CASSYKQGLAFF.

The chain uses TRBV6-6 and TRBJ2-2; 8 positions match TRBD1. The CDR3 spans 14 residues. The trim removed 6 bases at V and 7 bases at J, leaving 7 bases unmatched. CDR1 is MNHNY and CDR2 is SVGAGI in the germline V gene (reference sequence). DNA of the CDR3: TGTGCCAGCAGCCGGACAGGGCAAAGCGGGGAGCTGTTTTTT. Encoded protein: CASSRTGQSGELFF.

This chain uses TRBV18 with TRBJ2-3; TRBD2 is a possible D gene (6 bases). This CDR3 is built from 15 residues. The V and J ends lost 1 base and 1 base respectively, with 9 bases between them. The germline gives CDR1 KGHSH, CDR2 LQKENI. CDR3: CASSPLSGGTDTQYF. The CDR3, as DNA: TGTGCCAGCTCACCACTGTCGGGGGGCACAGATACGCAGTATTTT.

CDR3 DNA: TGTGCCAGCAACCCTAGCAGGGGGACTGCCACCTACGAGCAGTACTTC. Amino acid sequence: CASNPSRGTATYEQYF. The chain links TRBV11-1 to TRBJ2-7; D possibly corresponds to TRBD1 (7 bases). V lost 7 bases to trimming and J lost 2 bases, with 21 bases between them. Per germline, CDR1 SGHAT and CDR2 FQDESV (reference sequence). This CDR3 is built from 16 residues.

This clone has just one count. The chain combines TRBV7-9 with TRBJ2-3; the match to TRBD1 covers 7 bases. This CDR3 is built from 13 residues. V was pared by 5 bases and J by 1 base, with 0 bases of the junction left unmatched. CDR1 is SEHNR, CDR2 FQNEAQ, per germline (reference sequence). The DNA of the CDR3 is TGTGCCAGCAGCACAGGGGGCACAGATACGCAGTATTTT. Its translation is CASSTGGTDTQYF.

The chain couples TRBV14 to TRBJ2-1; 7 nucleotides line up with TRBD2. Germline lookup yields CDR1 SGHDN and CDR2 FVKESK. Losses at the gene ends were 4 bases for V and 5 bases for J; bases not matched to a gene: 11. The CDR3 sequence is 16 residues long. CDR3 protein: CASSPRDYRRNNEQFF. The CDR3 nucleotides are TGTGCCAGCAGCCCCCGGGACTACCGACGAAACAATGAGCAGTTCTTC.

This clone appeared a few times. The chain has TRBV2 and TRBJ2-7; no clear D. Germline loops: CDR1 SNHLY, CDR2 FYNNEI. The V end was cut by 5 bases, the J end by 3 bases, with 17 bases between. The CDR3 runs 15 residues. For the CDR3, the DNA is TGTGCCAGCAGTATCGACACTCTCCCCTTCTACGAGCAGTACTTC. Translating it yields CASSIDTLPFYEQYF. Together with reference TRBV2 and TRBJ2-7, the CDR3 gives the full variable domain: EPEVTQTPSHQVTQMGQEVILRCVPISNHLYFYWYRQILGQKVEFLVSFYNNEISEKSEIFDDQFSVERPDGSNFTLKIRSTKLEDSAMYFCASSIDTLPFYEQYFGPGTRLTVT.

The chain employs TRBV29-1 and TRBJ2-3; 13 nucleotides align to TRBD2. Trimming took 6 bases from V and 2 from J; bases not matched to a gene: 5. The CDR3 is made up of 15 amino acids. Germline CDR1 is SQVTM and CDR2 is ANQGSEA. Written as DNA, the CDR3 is TGCAGCGTCGGGACTAGCGGGGCCCTCACAGATACGCAGTATTTT. Protein: CSVGTSGALTDTQYF.

CDR3 sequence (DNA): TGTGCCAGCAGTGAGAGCGGGCCTGGGGCGCAGTATTTT. As protein: CASSESGPGAQYF. The chain is built from TRBV6-1 and TRBJ2-3, with a possible D match to TRBD2 (6 bases). In germline, CDR1 is MNHNS, CDR2 SASEGT. Trimming left V 3 bases short and J 10 bases short, with 14 bases between. This CDR3 spans 13 amino acids.

This clone appeared a few times. The genes are TRBV6-5 and TRBJ1-6, with D possibly being TRBD1 (5 bases). CDR1 MNHEY and CDR2 SVGAGI come from the germline V gene. The CDR3 sequence is 15 residues long. V was clipped by 0 bases and J by 10 bases, with 13 bases between them. CDR3 in amino acids: CASSYSGGVDSPLHF. As DNA, the CDR3 is TGTGCCAGCAGTTACTCGGGAGGGGTTGACTCACCCCTCCACTTT.

The chain carries TRBV13 and TRBJ1-1; 7 bases map to TRBD1. The CDR3 is made up of 14 amino acids. CDR1 PRHDT and CDR2 FYEKMQ come from the germline V gene (reference sequence). V shed 2 bases and J 1 base; nucleotides not matched to a gene: 1. This chain's CDR3 is CASSLRTGNTEAFF. CDR3 sequence (DNA): TGTGCCAGCAGCTTACGGACAGGGAACACTGAAGCTTTCTTT.

The sample holds a few counts of this clone. This chain links TRBV18 with TRBJ1-1; TRBD1 might be the D (6 bases). V gave up 4 bases and J gave up 6 bases, with 12 bases separating them. The germline V gene has CDR1 KGHSH and CDR2 LQKENI. This CDR3 is built from 13 residues. DNA for the CDR3: TGTGCCAGCTCACAAAGGGAGGGGGCTGAAGCTTTCTTT. It translates to CASSQREGAEAFF.

The rearrangement uses TRBV5-1 and TRBJ1-1; no firm D call. CDR3 length: 13 amino acids. Germline V CDR1 and CDR2: SGHRS, YFSETQ. Trimming took off 1 base at V and 1 base at J, with 5 bases between the two ends. The CDR3 reads CASSLRGNTEAFF. Here the CDR3 DNA reads TGCGCCAGCAGCTTGCGGGGGAACACTGAAGCTTTCTTT.